A single sample is the source of the 15 T cell receptor beta chains below, sequenced in a study of T cell clonotyping in hematopoietic cell transplantation. Assay used: immunoSEQ multiplex PCR; TCRdb lists only in-frame clones, some missing. The table shows some 8,800 clones, with approximately 94% occurring only once. The input for sequencing was PBMCs, taken 100 days after allogeneic stem cell transplant. These receptor sequences come from a male patient in his fifties or sixties who had an allogeneic stem cell transplant from a related donor, so T cells may come from the graft donor. Some clones in this sample may be carry-over from other donors' samples.

The CDR3 DNA is TGTGCCAGCAGTCTCCTGATAGAGGCTGAGCAGTTCTTC. Translation gives CASSLLIEAEQFF. The V gene is TRBV6-1, the J gene TRBJ2-1; D not certain. V was cut by 5 bases and J by 9 bases, with 14 bases left in between. The CDR3 consists of 13 residues. The germline gives CDR1 MNHNS, CDR2 SASEGT.

The CDR3 DNA follows: TGTGCCAGCAGCGCCCAATTTCAGTTCCTGGAGAGCTCTGGAAACACCATATATTTT. Translation gives CASSAQFQFLESSGNTIYF. The V and J genes are TRBV11-2 and TRBJ1-3; D is ambiguous. CDR1 is SGHAT and CDR2 is FQNNGV in the germline V gene. The CDR3 loop spans 19 amino acids. The ends were cut back, 5 bases at V and 0 bases at J, with 23 bases in the middle. The entire variable domain, with the rest obtained from reference TRBV11-2 and TRBJ1-3, is as follows: EAGVAQSPRYKIIEKRQSVAFWCNPISGHATLYWYQQILGQGPKLLIQFQNNGVVDDSQLPKDRFSAERLKGVDSTLKIQPAKLEDSAVYLCASSAQFQFLESSGNTIYFGEGSWLTVV.

This CDR3 is CASSFTLGSDTQYF. The CDR3 coding sequence is TGTGCCAGCAGTTTTACACTGGGTTCAGATACGCAGTATTTT. V is TRBV6-5 and J is TRBJ2-3; D gene uncertain. This CDR3 has 14 residues. Between the trimmed V and J ends, which lost 4 bases and 4 bases, there was a span of 12 bases. Germline-derived CDR1 and CDR2 are MNHEY and SVGAGI.

The rearrangement uses TRBV11-3 and TRBJ2-2; maybe TRBD2 (6 bases). The V end lost 5 bases, the J end lost 1 base, and 11 bases lay between the germline ends. This CDR3 is 15 amino acids long. Germline assignment: CDR1 SGHNT and CDR2 YENEEA. This CDR3 is CASSPGTENTGELFF. CDR3 bases: TGTGCCAGCAGCCCAGGGACTGAGAACACCGGGGAGCTGTTTTTT.

The rearrangement links TRBV4-3 to TRBJ1-1; D is unresolved. CDR1 and CDR2 from the germline V gene are LGHNA and YSLEER. V lost 0 bases to trimming and J lost 7 bases, with 15 bases between them. The CDR3 is 15 amino acids. CDR3 sequence reads: CASSQESSGVSEAFF. The CDR3, as DNA: TGCGCCAGCAGCCAAGAGTCCTCCGGGGTGAGTGAAGCTTTCTTT.

CDR3 loop: CASSPGQGMEAFF. The CDR3 DNA follows: TGCGCCAGCAGCCCTGGACAGGGAATGGAAGCTTTCTTT. The J gene is TRBJ1-1, the V gene TRBV5-1, with 8 bases lining up with TRBD1. Germline V gene sequence: CDR1 SGHRS, CDR2 YFSETQ. The CDR3 contains 13 residues. The J segment lost 8 bases and the V segment lost 4 bases, leaving 7 bases of the junction unmatched.

The gene calls are TRBV28 and TRBJ1-2; D call uncertain. The CDR3 runs 15 residues. Germline values: CDR1 MDHEN, CDR2 SYDVKM. Trimming took 3 bases from V and 4 from J, leaving 15 bases between them. The CDR3 spells CASSLVGPGAYGYTF. The CDR3 DNA is TGTGCCAGCAGTTTGGTCGGCCCGGGAGCCTATGGCTACACCTTC.

Here the CDR3 reads CASSIEGISGANVLTF. The CDR3 nucleotides read TGTGCCAGTAGTATAGAGGGCATCTCCGGGGCCAACGTCCTGACTTTC. This chain links TRBV19 with TRBJ2-6; D not certain. V was pared by 0 bases and J by 4 bases, with 10 bases between. From germline, CDR1 is LNHDA and CDR2 SQIVND (reference sequence). There are 16 residues in the CDR3.

The chain combines TRBV28 with TRBJ1-5; possibly TRBD1 for D (5 bases). V gave up 8 bases and J gave up 7 bases, with 18 bases separating them. Germline lookup yields CDR1 MDHEN and CDR2 SYDVKM. The CDR3 has 14 amino acids. CDR3 DNA sequence: TGTGCCAGCGGGGACCCTAGGTCCGGGCAGCCCCAGCATTTT. Amino acids: CASGDPRSGQPQHF.

This clone was counted once. The chain couples TRBV19 to TRBJ2-1; TRBD2 matches at 16 bases. This CDR3 region has 19 residues. The J segment lost 5 bases and the V segment lost 9 bases, leaving 16 bases of the junction unmatched. Germline V gene sequence: CDR1 LNHDA, CDR2 SQIVND (reference sequence). Here the CDR3 reads CASLHVGLAGGRTDNEQFF. In DNA form, the CDR3 reads TGTGCCAGCCTACATGTGGGACTAGCGGGAGGGCGCACCGACAATGAGCAGTTCTTC.

Written as DNA, the CDR3 is TGTGCCAGCGAAGACCTAGCGGGGGGGGACAATGAGCAGTTCTTC. It codes for CASEDLAGGDNEQFF. The V gene is TRBV6-1, the J gene TRBJ2-1; 12 bases are shared with TRBD2. The length of the CDR3 is 15 residues. V trimming: 8 bases; J trimming: 5 bases; junction bases outside the gene matches: 7. CDR1 MNHNS and CDR2 SASEGT come from the germline V gene.

This clone was seen just once. The chain is built from TRBV25-1 and TRBJ1-1, with 9 bases identical to TRBD1. V shed 1 base and J 5 bases; nucleotides not matched to a gene: 8. The germline CDR1 and CDR2 sequences are MGHDK and SYGVNS. The CDR3 spans 16 residues. The CDR3 sequence: CASSEFTQGARTEAFF. CDR3 nucleotides: TGTGCCAGCAGTGAATTTACACAGGGGGCGCGGACTGAAGCTTTCTTT.

The chain joins TRBV18 to TRBJ1-5, with D unresolved. Germline CDR1 is KGHSH and CDR2 is LQKENI. The CDR3 runs 17 residues. Trimming stripped 1 base from V and 1 base from J, with 14 bases between. This CDR3 reads CASSPLSGQTSNQPQHF. The CDR3 DNA reads as TGTGCCAGCTCACCACTATCTGGGCAGACAAGCAATCAGCCCCAGCATTTT. The full variable domain, its missing parts supplied by reference TRBV18 and TRBJ1-5, is NAGVMQNPRHLVRRRGQEARLRCSPMKGHSHVYWYRQLPEEGLKFMVYLQKENIIDESGMPKERFSAEFPKEGPSILRIQQVVRGDSAAYFCASSPLSGQTSNQPQHFGDGTRLSIL.

V is TRBV7-8 and J is TRBJ2-1; possible D gene TRBD2, 6 bases. V shed 0 bases and J shed 5 bases, with 11 bases lying between them. The CDR3 consists of 15 residues. Germline values: CDR1 SGHVS, CDR2 FQNEAQ. CDR3 in DNA: TGTGCCAGCAGCTTAGCTCTGGGGGAGGACAATGAGCAGTTCTTC. Its translation: CASSLALGEDNEQFF.

As for this clone: Other DNA sequences in the same sample also yield this CDR3. The chain has TRBV29-1 and TRBJ1-1, with 9 bases identical to TRBD1. This CDR3 is 13 amino acids long. Germline V gene data show CDR1 as SQVTM and CDR2 as ANQGSEA. After removal of 7 bases from V and 1 base from J, the junction contained 4 bases not matched to a gene. The CDR3 loop is CSGNRGQNTEAFF. CDR3 in DNA: TGCAGCGGGAACAGGGGGCAGAACACTGAAGCTTTCTTT.